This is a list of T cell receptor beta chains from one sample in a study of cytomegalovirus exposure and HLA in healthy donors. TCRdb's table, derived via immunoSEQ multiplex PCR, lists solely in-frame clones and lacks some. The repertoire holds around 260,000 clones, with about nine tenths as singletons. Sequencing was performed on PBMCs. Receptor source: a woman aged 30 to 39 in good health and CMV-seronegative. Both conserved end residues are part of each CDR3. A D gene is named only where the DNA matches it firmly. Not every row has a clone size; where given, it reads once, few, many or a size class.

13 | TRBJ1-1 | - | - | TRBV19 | TGTGCCAGTTGTCGGTATATGAACACTGAAGCTTTCTTT | CASCRYMNTEAFF
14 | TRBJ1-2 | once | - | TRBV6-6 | TGTGCCAGCAGTTACTTGGGGGATGGCTATGGCTACACCTTC | CASSYLGDGYGYTF
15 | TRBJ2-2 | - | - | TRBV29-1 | TGCAGCGTTGAAGGTTCCGGGAGACACACCGGGGAGCTGTTTTTT | CSVEGSGRHTGELFF
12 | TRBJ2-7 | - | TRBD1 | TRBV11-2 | TGTGCCAGTAGAACAGGGGTACACGAGCAGTACTTC | CASRTGVHEQYF
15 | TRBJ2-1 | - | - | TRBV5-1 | TGCGCCAGCAGCCCCCCCGGGACTCCCTACAATGAGCAGTTCTTC | CASSPPGTPYNEQFF
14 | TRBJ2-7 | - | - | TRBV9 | TGTGCCAGCAGCCCGAGCGGAAATCTCTACGAGCAGTACTTC | CASSPSGNLYEQYF
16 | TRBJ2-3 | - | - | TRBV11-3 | TGTGCCAGCAGCTTAGCGTTGGGACCCAGCACAGATACGCAGTATTTT | CASSLALGPSTDTQYF
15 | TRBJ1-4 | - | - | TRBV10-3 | TGTGCCATCAGTTCTACGTCCCGGGAAAATGAAAAACTGTTTTTT | CAISSTSRENEKLFF
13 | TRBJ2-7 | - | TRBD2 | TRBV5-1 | TGCGCCAGCAGCTGGGTAGCGGGAGCCGAGCAGTACTTC | CASSWVAGAEQYF
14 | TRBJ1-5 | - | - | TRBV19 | TGTGCCAGTCGGCAGTGGGATAGCAATCAGCCCCAGCATTTT | CASRQWDSNQPQHF
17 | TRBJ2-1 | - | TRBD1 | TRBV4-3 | TGCGCCAGCAGCCAAGATGTGGACAGGGTTGCCACGAATGAGCAGTTCTTC | CASSQDVDRVATNEQFF
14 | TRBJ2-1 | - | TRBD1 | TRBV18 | TGTGCCAGCTCACCGTCACAGGGGGGCAATGAGCAGTTCTTC | CASSPSQGGNEQFF
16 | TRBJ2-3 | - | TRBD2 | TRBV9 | TGTGCCAGCAGCTCCGATTTAGCGGGAGGGCCGGATACGCAGTATTTT | CASSSDLAGGPDTQYF
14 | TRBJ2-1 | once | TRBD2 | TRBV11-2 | TGTGCCAGCAGCTTAGTCGGGAGGGACAATGAGCAGTTCTTC | CASSLVGRDNEQFF
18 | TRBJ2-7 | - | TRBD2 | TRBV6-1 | TGTGCCAGCAGTGAAGCAGGCCTAGCGGGAAGACTTCGCTACGAGCAGTACTTC | CASSEAGLAGRLRYEQYF
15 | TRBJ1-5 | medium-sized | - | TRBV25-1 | TGTGCCAGCAGTGATGCGGGGTCTTCTCGGGGGCCCAAGCATTTT | CASSDAGSSRGPKHF
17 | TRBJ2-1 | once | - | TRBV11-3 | TGTGCCAGCAGCTTAGATTCCACGGTAAGCTCCTACAATGAGCAGTTCTTC | CASSLDSTVSSYNEQFF
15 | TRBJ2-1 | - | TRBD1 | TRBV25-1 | TGTGCCAGCAGTCCCGGACAGGGTCTCGTCAATGAGCAGTTCTTC | CASSPGQGLVNEQFF
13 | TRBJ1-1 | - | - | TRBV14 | TGTGCCAGCAGCCCGGAGGGACCTCCTGAAGCTTTCTTT | CASSPEGPPEAFF
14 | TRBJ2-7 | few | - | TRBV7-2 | TGTGCCAGCAGCCGGGACCGTACAACCTACGAGCAGTACTTC | CASSRDRTTYEQYF
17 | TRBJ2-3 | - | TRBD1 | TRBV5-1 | TGCGCCAGCAGCTTGGGTCCGAGGGGGCTACTTACAGATACGCAGTATTTT | CASSLGPRGLLTDTQYF
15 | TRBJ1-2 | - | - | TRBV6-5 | TGTGCCAGCAGTTACTCCCCAGGGTTATTCTATGGCTACACCTTC | CASSYSPGLFYGYTF
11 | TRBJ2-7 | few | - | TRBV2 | TGTGCCAGCAATTGGGGTTACGAGCAGTACTTC | CASNWGYEQYF
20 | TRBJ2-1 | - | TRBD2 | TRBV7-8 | TGTGCCAGCAGCTTACCAGCGAATCTCACGCCCGGGACTAGCGACAATGAGCAGTTCTTC | CASSLPANLTPGTSDNEQFF
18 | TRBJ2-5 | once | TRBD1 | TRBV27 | TGTGCCAGCAGTTTAAGGGTCGGAGGGACAGGGTTCCAAGAGACCCAGTACTTC | CASSLRVGGTGFQETQYF
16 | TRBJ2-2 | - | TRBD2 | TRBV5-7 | TGTGCCAGCAGTCCCTGGACTAGGGGGAACACCGGGGAGCTGTTTTTT | CASSPWTRGNTGELFF
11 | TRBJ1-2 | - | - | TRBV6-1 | TGTGCCAGCACGTCGGGGTATGGCTACACCTTC | CASTSGYGYTF
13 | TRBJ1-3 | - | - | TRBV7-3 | TGTGCCAGCAGCTCCATCTCTGGAAACACCATATATTTT | CASSSISGNTIYF
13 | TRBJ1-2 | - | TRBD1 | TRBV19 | TGTGCCAGTAGTCCGGGACAGGAGTATGGCTACACCTTC | CASSPGQEYGYTF
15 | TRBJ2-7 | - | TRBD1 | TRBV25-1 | TGTGCCAGCAGTGAATTGGGACAGGGGTACCACGAGCAGTACTTC | CASSELGQGYHEQYF
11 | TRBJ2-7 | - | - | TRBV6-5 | TGTGCCAGCAGGGGCGGCTACGAGCAGTACTTC | CASRGGYEQYF
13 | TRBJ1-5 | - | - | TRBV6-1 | TGTGCCAGCAGGAGGACTTACAATCAGCCCCAGCATTTT | CASRRTYNQPQHF
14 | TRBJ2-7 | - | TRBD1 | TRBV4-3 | TGCGCCAGCAGCCAAGGACAGGGGGCTGGCGAGCAGTACTTC | CASSQGQGAGEQYF